The present T cell receptor (beta chain) was sequenced within a study of T cell responses to AZD1222 COVID-19 vaccine. General observations from the study: Spike-specific TCR breadth and depth both grew after two AZD1222 doses. At baseline, seropositivity was found in only a handful of AZD1222 recipients.

From germline, CDR1 is KGHSH and CDR2 LQKENI. Trimming shortened V by 1 base and J by 2 bases, and 8 bases separated the two germline ends. CDR3 length: 14 residues. TCRdb keeps only in-frame clones here, not all; method: immunoSEQ multiplex PCR. The table includes 150,000 to 200,000 clones, approximately 93% detected once. Remarks on this clone: Its antigen is unknown.

The chain has TRBV18 and TRBJ1-2; perhaps TRBD1 as D (5 bases). The sequencing used peripheral blood, collected 28 days after the second AZD1222 dose. This clonotype was sampled from an adult who received the AZD1222 COVID-19 vaccine. CDR3 protein: CASSPLDSNYGYTF. CDR3 bases: TGTGCCAGCTCACCACTAGACAGCAACTATGGCTACACCTTC.